Listed below are T cell receptor beta chains from one sample, sequenced in a study of cytomegalovirus exposure and HLA in healthy donors. This table comes from immunoSEQ multiplex PCR, and its TCRdb copy is limited to in-frame clones, with some not included. The table lists approximately 200,000 clones, 80% to 90% of them singletons, with approximately 2.9% in the top ten. The sequenced sample consisted of PBMCs. These receptor sequences come from a woman between 18 and 30 years old in good health and CMV-seronegative. CDR3s include the opening cysteine and the closing phenylalanine or tryptophan. A D gene is named only where the DNA matches it firmly. The size entry is marked missing in some rows and otherwise reads once, few, many or a size class.

>TRBJ2-1|-|TRBV28|TRBD2
CASSVTPLAANYNEQFF
TGTGCCAGCAGTGTAACCCCTCTAGCGGCCAATTACAATGAGCAGTTCTTC
>TRBJ2-2|-|TRBV29-1|TRBD1
CSVGGDRMNTGELFF
TGCAGCGTTGGCGGGGACAGGATGAACACCGGGGAGCTGTTTTTT
>TRBJ2-7|-|TRBV9|-
CASSVGESTLVPYEQYF
TGTGCCAGCAGCGTAGGCGAGAGCACACTAGTCCCCTACGAGCAGTACTTC
>TRBJ2-2|-|TRBV29-1|TRBD2
CSVVRGLAGEGTGELFF
TGCAGCGTTGTTCGGGGACTAGCGGGAGAAGGGACCGGGGAGCTGTTTTTT
>TRBJ2-7|-|TRBV6-5|-
CASSYGIAGSEQYF
TGTGCCAGCAGTTACGGAATAGCCGGGTCCGAGCAGTACTTC
>TRBJ1-1|-|TRBV20-1|-
CSVKNTEAFF
TGCAGTGTAAAGAACACTGAAGCTTTCTTT
>TRBJ1-4|-|TRBV15|TRBD1
CATSSHSGTGDEKLFF
TGTGCCACCAGCAGCCATTCCGGGACAGGGGATGAAAAACTGTTTTTT
>TRBJ1-5|-|TRBV6-6|TRBD1
CASRGQGFHQPQHF
TGTGCCAGCAGGGGACAGGGTTTCCATCAGCCCCAGCATTTT
>TRBJ2-7|-|TRBV5-6|TRBD2
CASSFSPSGSYEQYF
TGTGCCAGCAGCTTTTCGCCTAGCGGGAGCTACGAGCAGTACTTC
>TRBJ2-7|-|TRBV10-3|-
CAISDGLQSSYEQYF
TGTGCCATCAGTGACGGACTCCAGAGCTCCTACGAGCAGTACTTC
>TRBJ2-1|-|TRBV7-8|TRBD2
CASSLAGLAGVNEQFF
TGTGCCAGCAGCTTAGCTGGACTAGCGGGCGTCAATGAGCAGTTCTTC
>TRBJ2-1|-|TRBV5-6|TRBD2
CASSLGSGMGSSYNEQFF
TGTGCCAGCAGCTTGGGTAGCGGGATGGGGAGCTCCTACAATGAGCAGTTCTTC
>TRBJ2-7|-|TRBV5-1|TRBD1
CASWGDRGYEQYF
TGCGCCAGCTGGGGGGACAGGGGCTACGAGCAGTACTTC
>TRBJ2-7|-|TRBV30|-
CAWSDTGLYEQYF
TGTGCCTGGAGTGATACCGGTCTCTACGAGCAGTACTTC
>TRBJ2-3|-|TRBV5-1|TRBD2
CASSILTSVDTQYF
TGCGCCAGCAGCATACTGACTAGCGTGGATACGCAGTATTTT
>TRBJ1-5|-|TRBV28|-
CASSYLRGSNQPQHF
TGTGCCAGCAGTTACCTTAGGGGAAGCAATCAGCCCCAGCATTTT
>TRBJ2-3|-|TRBV23-1|-
CASHSDTQYF
TGCGCCAGCCACTCAGATACGCAGTATTTT
>TRBJ2-7|-|TRBV4-2|TRBD2
CASRGGTRSYEQYF
TGTGCCAGCAGGGGGGGGACTAGAAGTTACGAGCAGTACTTC
>TRBJ2-2|-|TRBV19|TRBD1
CASSSSGPGGETGELFF
TGTGCCAGTAGTTCATCTGGACCAGGGGGCGAAACCGGGGAGCTGTTTTTT
>TRBJ2-7|-|TRBV9|-
CASSPRASPAYEQYF
TGTGCCAGCAGCCCGCGGGCTAGCCCAGCCTACGAGCAGTACTTC
>TRBJ1-3|-|TRBV27|-
CASSPLGANTIYF
TGTGCCAGCAGTCCTCTCGGTGCGAACACCATATATTTT
>TRBJ2-3|once|TRBV5-1|-
CASRSGGRGDTQYF
TGCGCCAGCAGGTCTGGTGGTAGAGGAGATACGCAGTATTTT
>TRBJ1-4|-|TRBV9|-
CASSAGGTDEKLFF
TGTGCCAGCAGCGCCGGGGGGACGGATGAAAAACTGTTTTTT
>TRBJ2-3|-|TRBV6-4|TRBD2
CASSPSGSTDTQYF
TGTGCCAGCAGTCCTAGCGGGAGCACAGATACGCAGTATTTT
>TRBJ2-1|-|TRBV27|TRBD1
CASTAGTAFNEQFF
TGTGCCAGCACCGCCGGGACAGCCTTCAATGAGCAGTTCTTC
>TRBJ2-5|-|TRBV9|-
CASSVSGQETQYF
TGTGCCAGCAGCGTATCAGGCCAAGAGACCCAGTACTTC
>TRBJ2-1|once|TRBV7-3|-
CASSTPPSGSLPNEQFF
TGTGCCAGCAGCACTCCCCCGTCGGGAAGCCTCCCCAATGAGCAGTTCTTC
>TRBJ2-2|-|TRBV30|TRBD2
CAWSRLAGMNTGELFF
TGTGCCTGGAGCAGACTAGCGGGAATGAACACCGGGGAGCTGTTTTTT
>TRBJ2-1|-|TRBV13|TRBD2
CASSLAGTRVNEQFF
TGTGCCAGCAGCTTAGCCGGGACTAGAGTTAATGAGCAGTTCTTC
>TRBJ2-5|-|TRBV5-1|TRBD1
CASSLGTGGSQETQYF
TGCGCCAGCAGCTTGGGGACAGGGGGCTCACAAGAGACCCAGTACTTC
>TRBJ2-1|-|TRBV7-8|-
CASSLFVSSSSYNEQFF
TGTGCCAGCAGCTTATTCGTTTCGTCGAGCTCCTACAATGAGCAGTTCTTC